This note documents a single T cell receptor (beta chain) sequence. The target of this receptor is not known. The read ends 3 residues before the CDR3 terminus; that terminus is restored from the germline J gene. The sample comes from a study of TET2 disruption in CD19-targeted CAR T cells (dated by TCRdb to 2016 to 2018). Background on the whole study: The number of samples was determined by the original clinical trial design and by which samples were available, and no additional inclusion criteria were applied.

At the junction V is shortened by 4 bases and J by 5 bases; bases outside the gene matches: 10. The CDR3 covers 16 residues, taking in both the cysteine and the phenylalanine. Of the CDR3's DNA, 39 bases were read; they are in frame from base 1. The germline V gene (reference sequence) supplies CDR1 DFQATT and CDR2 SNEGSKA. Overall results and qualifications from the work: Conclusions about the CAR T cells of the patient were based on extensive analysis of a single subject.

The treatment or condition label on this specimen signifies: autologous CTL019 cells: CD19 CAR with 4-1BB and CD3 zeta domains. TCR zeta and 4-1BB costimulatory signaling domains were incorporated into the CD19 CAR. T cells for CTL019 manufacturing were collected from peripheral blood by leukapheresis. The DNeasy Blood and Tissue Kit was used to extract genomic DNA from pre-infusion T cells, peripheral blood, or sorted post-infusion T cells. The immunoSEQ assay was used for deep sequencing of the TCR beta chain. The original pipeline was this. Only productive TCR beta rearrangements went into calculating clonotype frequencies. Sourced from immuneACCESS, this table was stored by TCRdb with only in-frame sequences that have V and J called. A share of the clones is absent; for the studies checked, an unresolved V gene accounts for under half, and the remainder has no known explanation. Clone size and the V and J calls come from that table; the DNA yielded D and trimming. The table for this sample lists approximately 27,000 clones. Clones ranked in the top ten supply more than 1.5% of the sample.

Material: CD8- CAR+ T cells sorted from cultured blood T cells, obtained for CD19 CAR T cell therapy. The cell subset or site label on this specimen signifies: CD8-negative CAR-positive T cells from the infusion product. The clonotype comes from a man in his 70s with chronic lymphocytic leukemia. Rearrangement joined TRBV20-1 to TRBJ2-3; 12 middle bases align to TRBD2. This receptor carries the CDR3 CSAKSSGGASGDTQYF. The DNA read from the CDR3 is TGCAGTGCTAAGTCTAGCGGGGGGGCATCCGGAGATACG.